These T cell receptor beta chains were read from a single sample in a study of blood T cell repertoires in COVID-19. Only in-frame clones appear in the TCRdb table, and some are missing; sequencing was by immunoSEQ multiplex PCR. The sample carries more than 70,000 clones, 75% to 90% recorded once. Sample: peripheral blood. All receptors derive from a man between 45 and 60 years old with active COVID-19. Both conserved end residues are trimmed from each CDR3. Each record gives: CDR3 protein, V gene, J gene.

ASNLRMTTDTQY	TRBV5-1	TRBJ2-3
ASSGSTDTQY	TRBV6-6	TRBJ2-3
ASSVDQGAFEKLF	TRBV9	TRBJ1-4
ATSGSDRITEAF	TRBV15	TRBJ1-1
ASSQGAGAYYEKLF	TRBV4-3	TRBJ1-4
ASSQDRALGTEAF	TRBV4-1	TRBJ1-1
ASSIRTGTSNQPQH	TRBV19	TRBJ1-5
ASRKDRGRNEKLF	TRBV5-1	TRBJ1-4
ASSEQENTEAF	TRBV2	TRBJ1-1
ASSPQLNTGELF	TRBV9	TRBJ2-2
ASTDRGPNEKLF	TRBV27	TRBJ1-4
ASSPRGGWEQPQH	TRBV7-2	TRBJ1-5
ASSVVQGVLF	TRBV9	TRBJ2-2
ASSGGGPSYNEQF	TRBV5-8	TRBJ2-1
ASSPFGETQY	TRBV28	TRBJ2-5
ASRATGGAGTGELF	TRBV2	TRBJ2-2
ASSESGGYNEQF	TRBV25-1	TRBJ2-1
ATSPRQGSYGYT	TRBV24-1	TRBJ1-2
ASSMGAYGYT	TRBV5-6	TRBJ1-2
ASRRGYEQY	TRBV2	TRBJ2-7
ASSPTTTGSNEQF	TRBV5-1	TRBJ2-1
ASSPGGALDSNQPQH	TRBV7-2	TRBJ1-5
ASSYVGVSQPQH	TRBV6-5	TRBJ1-5
ASKANGGGVYNEQF	TRBV19	TRBJ2-1
ASSIVGTGGGGELF	TRBV19	TRBJ2-2
ASSPPTARTDTQY	TRBV18	TRBJ2-3
ASTTDTSGSGLGEQY	TRBV28	TRBJ2-7
ASSFSPSTDTQY	TRBV28	TRBJ2-3
AGGSNSYEQY	TRBV28	TRBJ2-7
ASSGSGRRPYEQY	TRBV10-1	TRBJ2-7
ASSAPGQGNYGYT	TRBV19	TRBJ1-2
ASSYSAGGADTQY	TRBV6-5	TRBJ2-3
ASSSGNRGEGYT	TRBV5-1	TRBJ1-2
ASGRLDYGYT	TRBV7-8	TRBJ1-2
ASSVAHGASTGELF	TRBV9	TRBJ2-2
ASSSILGETQY	TRBV11-3	TRBJ2-5
ASSPHRGRGHNQPQH	TRBV5-6	TRBJ1-5
ASSLTSGDYGYT	TRBV5-1	TRBJ1-2
ASTMTVQETQY	TRBV28	TRBJ2-5
ASSRQTTLSYYGYT	TRBV7-8	TRBJ1-2
ASSNRDRGNTGELF	TRBV4-2	TRBJ2-2
ASSQDSTEYQPQH	TRBV4-1	TRBJ1-5